A single sample is the source of the 17 T cell receptor beta chains below, sequenced in a study of blood T cell repertoires in COVID-19. Generated by immunoSEQ multiplex PCR, the TCRdb table keeps only in-frame clones and is missing some. In the table there are roughly 200,000 clones, roughly four fifths of which are singletons. The sample comprised PBMCs or T cells enriched from blood (not recorded which). Source of these receptors: a man aged 35 to 55 who had recovered from COVID-19.

The rearrangement links TRBV7-6 to TRBJ2-1, with D possibly matching TRBD2 (6 bases). This CDR3 is 16 amino acids long. The V end lost 1 base, the J end lost 0 bases, and 10 bases lay between the germline ends. Germline V CDR1 and CDR2: SGHVS, FNYEAQ. CDR3 sequence: CASSLVGGVSYNEQFF. CDR3 DNA sequence: TGTGCCAGCAGCTTAGTCGGCGGGGTCTCCTACAATGAGCAGTTCTTC.

V is TRBV5-4 and J is TRBJ2-1; 8 bases match TRBD1. V shed 6 bases, J shed 5 bases, and the junction held 13 bases outside the gene matches. Looked up from germline, CDR1 is SGHNT and CDR2 is YYREEE (reference sequence). The length of the CDR3 is 16 residues. This chain's CDR3 is CASTPDGQGVHNEQFF. The CDR3, as DNA: TGTGCCAGCACCCCCGACGGACAGGGTGTCCACAATGAGCAGTTCTTC.

This clone was found once. The CDR3 region has the DNA TGTGCCAGCAGCCAAGACGGAGTGGGAGGGATGAACACTGAAGCTTTCTTT. Encoded protein: CASSQDGVGGMNTEAFF. V usage is TRBV3-1 (or the pseudogene TRBV3-2) and J usage is TRBJ1-1; no clear D. Trimming left V 0 bases short and J 0 bases short, with 14 bases between. This CDR3 contains 17 residues. CDR1 and CDR2 from the germline V gene are LGHDT and YNNKEL (reference sequence).

The gene calls are TRBV5-1 and TRBJ2-7, with unresolved D. This CDR3 is built from 14 residues. Trimming pared 0 bases from V and 0 bases from J, leaving 7 bases between. Germline CDR1 and CDR2: SGHRS and YFSETQ. The CDR3 protein is CASSLEPSSYEQYF. Here the CDR3 DNA reads TGCGCCAGCAGCTTGGAACCGAGCTCCTACGAGCAGTACTTC.

CDR3 loop: CASSYSGQANSPLHF. The CDR3 coding sequence is TGTGCCAGCAGTTACTCAGGACAGGCGAATTCACCCCTCCACTTT. V gene TRBV6-5 combines with J gene TRBJ1-6; 7 bases align to TRBD1. J was trimmed by 7 bases and V by 0 bases; bases with no gene match: 3. The CDR3 extends over 15 amino acids. CDR1 MNHEY and CDR2 SVGAGI come from the germline V gene.

This rearrangement joins TRBV18 to TRBJ1-5; the D gene is possibly TRBD1 (5 bases). V was pared by 3 bases and J by 6 bases, with 15 bases between. The CDR3 contains 15 residues. CDR1 KGHSH and CDR2 LQKENI come from the germline V gene. DNA of the CDR3: TGTGCCAGCTCACCCCGCGCGGGGACCGGTCAGCCCCAGCATTTT. As protein: CASSPRAGTGQPQHF.

The chain has TRBV24-1 and TRBJ2-1, with a possible D match to TRBD2 (6 bases). The germline V gene has CDR1 KGHDR and CDR2 SFDVKD. This CDR3 contains 17 residues. The V gene lost 2 bases and the J gene lost 8 bases, with 21 bases spanning the gap. The CDR3 protein is CATSDSRDWGVWDEQFF. CDR3 DNA sequence: TGTGCCACCAGTGATTCAAGGGACTGGGGAGTGTGGGATGAGCAGTTCTTC.

This clone has more than one count but fewer than ten. The rearrangement joins TRBV19 to TRBJ2-2; 9 nucleotides match TRBD1. The CDR3 covers 14 residues. CDR1 is LNHDA, CDR2 SQIVND, per germline (reference sequence). The V segment lost 10 bases and the J segment 6 bases; nucleotides outside the gene matches: 9. CDR3 bases: TGTGCCACCTCGGACAGGGGTTTGTCCGGGGAGCTGTTTTTT. It specifies CATSDRGLSGELFF.

V is TRBV7-8 and J is TRBJ2-7; 9 bases agree with TRBD2. The CDR3 totals 15 residues. Germline V gene lookup returns CDR1 SGHVS and CDR2 FQNEAQ. V lost 0 bases to trimming and J lost 6 bases; unmatched junction nucleotides: 6. The CDR3 DNA follows: TGTGCCAGCAGCTTAGCTGCGGGAGGGGAGAGCGAGCAGTACTTC. It encodes CASSLAAGGESEQYF.

The rearrangement uses TRBV10-3 and TRBJ1-1; TRBD1 agrees at 8 bases. V was clipped by 10 bases and J by 0 bases; unmatched bases: 4. Germline V gives CDR1 ENHRY, CDR2 SYGVKD. CDR3 length equals 13 residues. DNA of the CDR3: TGTGCCACTTGGACAGGGTTGAACACTGAAGCTTTCTTT. Translation: CATWTGLNTEAFF.

The J gene is TRBJ1-5, the V gene TRBV2; D unresolved. The V and J ends lost 6 bases and 13 bases respectively, with 13 bases between them. The CDR3 runs 11 residues. Germline CDR1 reads SNHLY; CDR2 reads FYNNEI. The CDR3 DNA is TGTGCCAGCAGCGGCGCCCGAGGGCAGCATTTT. This gives the protein CASSGARGQHF.

The chain is built from TRBV18 and TRBJ2-1; 10 bases align to TRBD2. CDR3 length: 15 amino acids. V shed 1 base and J 5 bases; nucleotides not matched to a gene: 2. Germline lookup yields CDR1 KGHSH and CDR2 LQKENI. The DNA of the CDR3 is TGTGCCAGCTCACCACGGGGACTAGCGAACAATGAGCAGTTCTTC. Translating gives CASSPRGLANNEQFF.

The V gene is TRBV2, the J gene TRBJ2-3; 9 nucleotides align to TRBD1. The CDR3 runs 17 residues. The trim removed 8 bases at V and 3 bases at J, leaving 15 bases unmatched. Germline loops: CDR1 SNHLY, CDR2 FYNNEI. Written as DNA, the CDR3 is TGTGCCAGCGAACAGGGGGCGACTATCATGGGGACAGATACGCAGTATTTT. It yields the protein CASEQGATIMGTDTQYF.

The chain has TRBV5-1 and TRBJ2-3; 12 bases fit TRBD2. V gave up 0 bases and J gave up 3 bases; unmatched junction bases: 2. The CDR3 is made up of 16 amino acids. Germline V gene lookup returns CDR1 SGHRS and CDR2 YFSETQ. CDR3: CASSLGTSGMTDTQYF. The CDR3 region has the DNA TGCGCCAGCAGCTTGGGGACTAGCGGGATGACAGATACGCAGTATTTT.

For this clone: Other DNA sequences in the sample encode the same CDR3. This sequence joins TRBV18 and TRBJ1-1; D possibly corresponds to TRBD1 (5 bases). The ends were cut back, 3 bases at V and 1 base at J, with 6 bases in the middle. From germline, CDR1 is KGHSH and CDR2 LQKENI. The CDR3 covers 13 residues. CDR3 bases: TGTGCCAGCTCACCCGGACAGAACACTGAAGCTTTCTTT. Translating gives CASSPGQNTEAFF.

V gene TRBV6-5 combines with J gene TRBJ2-4; D is ambiguous. The V gene's germline CDR1 is MNHEY and CDR2 SVGAGI. This CDR3 region has 14 residues. V was cut by 4 bases and J by 4 bases, with 11 bases left in between. The CDR3 protein is CASSLTDLKNIQYF. The CDR3 nucleotides are TGTGCCAGCAGTTTGACTGATTTAAAAAACATTCAGTACTTC.

This clone was seen more than once but under ten times. The chain has TRBV6-5 and TRBJ2-3; D may be TRBD1 (6 bases). Trimming took 6 bases from V and 2 from J, leaving 12 bases between them. The CDR3 contains 14 residues. The germline gives CDR1 MNHEY, CDR2 SVGAGI. The CDR3 DNA follows: TGTGCCAGCAGCCACAGGGTGGCCACAGATACGCAGTATTTT. Protein product: CASSHRVATDTQYF.